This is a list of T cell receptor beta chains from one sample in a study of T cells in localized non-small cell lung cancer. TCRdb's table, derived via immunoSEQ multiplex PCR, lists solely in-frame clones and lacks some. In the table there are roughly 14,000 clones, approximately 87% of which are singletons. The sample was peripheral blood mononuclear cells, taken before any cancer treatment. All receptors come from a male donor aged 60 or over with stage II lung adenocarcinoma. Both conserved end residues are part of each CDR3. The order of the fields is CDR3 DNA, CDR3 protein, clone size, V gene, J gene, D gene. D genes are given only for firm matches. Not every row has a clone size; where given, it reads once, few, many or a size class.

TGTGCCAGCTCACCTACCGGGGAGCTGTTTTTT	CASSPTGELFF	.	TRBV18	TRBJ2-2	.
TGTGCCAGCAGACAGGGGGCCGGGAGTGAGCAGTTCTTC	CASRQGAGSEQFF	.	TRBV7-9	TRBJ2-1	TRBD1
TGTGCCACCAGCAGAGATGGGCCGAACTATGGCTACACCTTC	CATSRDGPNYGYTF	.	TRBV15	TRBJ1-2	.
TGTGCCAGCAGGGAGTGGCACGGGGGTGAGCAGTTCTTC	CASREWHGGEQFF	.	TRBV27	TRBJ2-1	.
TGTGCCAGTTCCGTCCCGGGACAGCCGAGCCAGCCCCAGCATTTT	CASSVPGQPSQPQHF	.	TRBV19	TRBJ1-5	TRBD1
TGCGCCAGCAGCGCAGGGGTTGTTAACTATGGCTACACCTTC	CASSAGVVNYGYTF	.	TRBV5-1	TRBJ1-2	.
TGTGCCAGCTCAGACTCTACCAAGCGCCCCTACGAGCAGTACTTC	CASSDSTKRPYEQYF	.	TRBV6-5	TRBJ2-7	.
TGTGCCAGCCCAATTAAGCAAAACAGGGGGAGTACTGAAGCTTTCTTT	CASPIKQNRGSTEAFF	.	TRBV18	TRBJ1-1	TRBD1
TGTGCCACCAGCAGAGATTTCGATACGCAGTATTTT	CATSRDFDTQYF	.	TRBV15	TRBJ2-3	.
TGTGCCATCAGTAAGACAGGGGGGGAAGGCAATCAGCCCCAGCATTTT	CAISKTGGEGNQPQHF	once	TRBV10-3	TRBJ1-5	TRBD1
TGCGCCAGCAGCCAAGTGGGGAGGGATCAGCCCCAGCATTTT	CASSQVGRDQPQHF	.	TRBV4-1	TRBJ1-5	.